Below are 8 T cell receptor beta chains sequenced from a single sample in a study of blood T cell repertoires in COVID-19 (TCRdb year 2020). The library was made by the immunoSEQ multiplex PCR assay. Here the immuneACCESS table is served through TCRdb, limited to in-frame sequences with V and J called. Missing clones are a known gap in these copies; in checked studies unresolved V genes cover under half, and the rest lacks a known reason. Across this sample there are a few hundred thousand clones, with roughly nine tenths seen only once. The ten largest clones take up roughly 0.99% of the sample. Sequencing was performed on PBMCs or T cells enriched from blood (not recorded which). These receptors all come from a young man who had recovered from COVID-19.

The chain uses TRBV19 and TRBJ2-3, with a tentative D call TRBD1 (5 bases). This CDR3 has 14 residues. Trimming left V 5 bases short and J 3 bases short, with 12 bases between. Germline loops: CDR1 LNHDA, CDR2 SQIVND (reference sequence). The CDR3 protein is CASSGRAGTDTQYF. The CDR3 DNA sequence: TGTGCCAGTAGTGGCAGGGCCGGGACAGATACGCAGTATTTT.

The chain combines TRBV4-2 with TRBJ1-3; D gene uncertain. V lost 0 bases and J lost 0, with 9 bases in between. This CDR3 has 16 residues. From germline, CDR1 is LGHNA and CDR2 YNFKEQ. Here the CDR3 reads CASSQEGTYSGNTIYF. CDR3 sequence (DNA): TGTGCCAGCAGCCAAGAGGGCACGTACTCTGGAAACACCATATATTTT.

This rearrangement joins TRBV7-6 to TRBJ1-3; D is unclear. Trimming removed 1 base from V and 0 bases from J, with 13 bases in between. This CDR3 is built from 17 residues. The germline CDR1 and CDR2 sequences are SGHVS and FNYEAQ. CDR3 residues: CASSLVEGFLSGNTIYF. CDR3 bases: TGTGCCAGCAGCTTAGTTGAGGGATTCCTCTCTGGAAACACCATATATTTT.

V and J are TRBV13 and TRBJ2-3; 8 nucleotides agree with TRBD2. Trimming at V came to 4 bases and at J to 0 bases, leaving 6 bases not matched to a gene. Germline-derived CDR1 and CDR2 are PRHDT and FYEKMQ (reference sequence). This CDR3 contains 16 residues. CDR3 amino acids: CASSSGLASSTDTQYF. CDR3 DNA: TGTGCCAGCAGCTCCGGACTAGCCTCTAGCACAGATACGCAGTATTTT.

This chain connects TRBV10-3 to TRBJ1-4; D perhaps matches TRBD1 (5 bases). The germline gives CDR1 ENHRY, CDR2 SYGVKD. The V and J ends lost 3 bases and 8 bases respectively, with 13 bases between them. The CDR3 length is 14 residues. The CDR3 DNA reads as TGTGCCATCAGTGATTCAGGGCCCCAGGAAAAACTGTTTTTT. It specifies CAISDSGPQEKLFF.

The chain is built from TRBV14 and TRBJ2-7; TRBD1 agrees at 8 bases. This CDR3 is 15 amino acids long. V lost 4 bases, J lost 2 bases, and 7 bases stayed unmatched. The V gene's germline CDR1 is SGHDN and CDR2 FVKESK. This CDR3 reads CASSLGQGETYEQYF. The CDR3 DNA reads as TGTGCCAGCAGCCTCGGACAGGGCGAGACCTACGAGCAGTACTTC.

CDR3 bases: TGTGCCATCAGTGCCAGGGAAAGCTCCTACGAGCAGTACTTC. This codes for CAISARESSYEQYF. The rearrangement links TRBV10-3 to TRBJ2-7, with a possible D match to TRBD1 (5 bases). From germline, CDR1 is ENHRY and CDR2 SYGVKD. With 4 bases removed from V and 0 bases from J, the gap between germline ends came to 10 bases. The CDR3 spans 14 residues.

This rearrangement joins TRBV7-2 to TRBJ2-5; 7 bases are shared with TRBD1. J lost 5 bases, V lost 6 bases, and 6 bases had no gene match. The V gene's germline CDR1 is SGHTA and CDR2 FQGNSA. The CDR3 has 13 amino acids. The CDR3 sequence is CASRTGDGETQYF. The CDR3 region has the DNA TGTGCCAGCAGAACAGGGGATGGGGAGACCCAGTACTTC.